This T cell receptor beta chain was recorded in a study of cytotoxic CD8 clonotypes in ibrutinib-treated CLL. The study's findings and limits: Rare overall, public clonotypes shrank or held steady under therapy. Clonality was higher at ibrutinib response and returned toward baseline at progression.

Depth targeted 1 in 200,000 to 1 in 1 million T cells, averaging 10x coverage per clonotype. Sequenced by immunoSEQ multiplex PCR; TCRdb stores in-frame clones only, minus some. The sample carries roughly 200,000 clones, roughly 79% recorded once. Worth noting for this clone: What it recognizes is unknown.

V lost 4 bases and J lost 2, with 20 bases in between. Germline lookup yields CDR1 MGHRA and CDR2 YSYEKL. CDR3 length: 17 residues. This receptor was taken from a human donor with chronic lymphocytic leukemia. The sequenced sample was PBMCs, obtained after 12 months of ibrutinib treatment. The J gene is TRBJ2-5, the V gene TRBV4-1; D ambiguous. CDR3 residues: CASSLEKPSTLQETQYF. Written as DNA, the CDR3 is TGCGCCAGCAGCCTTGAGAAGCCCAGCACGTTGCAAGAGACCCAGTACTTC.